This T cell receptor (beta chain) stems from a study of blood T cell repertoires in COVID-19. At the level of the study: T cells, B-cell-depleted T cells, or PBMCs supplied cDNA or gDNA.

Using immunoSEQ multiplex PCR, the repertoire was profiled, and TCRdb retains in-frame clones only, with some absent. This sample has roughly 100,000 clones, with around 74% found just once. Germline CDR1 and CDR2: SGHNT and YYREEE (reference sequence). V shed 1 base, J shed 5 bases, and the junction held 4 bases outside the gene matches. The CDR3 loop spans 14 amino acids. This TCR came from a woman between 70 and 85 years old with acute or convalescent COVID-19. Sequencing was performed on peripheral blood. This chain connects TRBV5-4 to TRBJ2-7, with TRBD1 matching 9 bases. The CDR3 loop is CASSLKTGGHEQYF. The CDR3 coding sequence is TGTGCCAGCAGCTTGAAAACAGGGGGCCACGAGCAGTACTTC.